These T cell receptor beta chains were read from a single sample in a study of T cell responses to AZD1222 COVID-19 vaccine. Using immunoSEQ multiplex PCR, the repertoire was profiled, and TCRdb retains in-frame clones only, with some absent. The repertoire holds tens of thousands of clones, around 86% seen once, with 1% to 1.5% in the top ten. Sequenced material: peripheral blood, taken on day 0 of AZD1222 vaccination. Receptors originate from an adult in good health. Both conserved end residues are part of each CDR3. The order of the fields is J gene, D gene, V gene, CDR3 length, clone size, CDR3 DNA, CDR3 protein. D genes are given only for firm matches. Clone size is stated in some rows and not others, as once, few, many or a class when expanded.

j_call: TRBJ1-1; d_call: TRBD1; v_call: TRBV10-1; cdr3_length: 16; clone_size: NA; cdr3_nt: TGCGCCAGCAGTGTGGCACCCCCGGGACAGGGTGCTGAAGCTTTCTTT; cdr3_aa: CASSVAPPGQGAEAFF
j_call: TRBJ2-7; d_call: NA; v_call: TRBV6-5; cdr3_length: 13; clone_size: NA; cdr3_nt: TGTGCCAGCATCCAAAATACCGCGGGCGAGCAGTACTTC; cdr3_aa: CASIQNTAGEQYF
j_call: TRBJ2-3; d_call: TRBD1; v_call: TRBV2; cdr3_length: 15; clone_size: NA; cdr3_nt: TGTGCCAGCAGTGACCGGACAGGGGGCACAGATACGCAGTATTTT; cdr3_aa: CASSDRTGGTDTQYF
j_call: TRBJ1-4; d_call: TRBD1; v_call: TRBV29-1; cdr3_length: 13; clone_size: NA; cdr3_nt: TGCAGCGTTGGACAGGGGACTAATGAAAAACTGTTTTTT; cdr3_aa: CSVGQGTNEKLFF
j_call: TRBJ2-3; d_call: TRBD2; v_call: TRBV11-3; cdr3_length: 16; clone_size: NA; cdr3_nt: TGTGCCAGCAGCCCAGGGACTAGCGGTCGCACAGATACGCAGTATTTT; cdr3_aa: CASSPGTSGRTDTQYF
j_call: TRBJ2-7; d_call: NA; v_call: TRBV6-6; cdr3_length: 15; clone_size: NA; cdr3_nt: TGTGCCAGCACCAATAGCGGAGGAAGGGGATACGAGCAGTACTTC; cdr3_aa: CASTNSGGRGYEQYF
j_call: TRBJ1-4; d_call: NA; v_call: TRBV6-1; cdr3_length: 15; clone_size: NA; cdr3_nt: TGTGCCAGCAGTGAGATACAGAGACCGAGTGAAAAATTGTTTTTT; cdr3_aa: CASSEIQRPSEKLFF
j_call: TRBJ1-2; d_call: NA; v_call: TRBV21-1; cdr3_length: 16; clone_size: NA; cdr3_nt: TGTGCCAGCAGCAAAGAGATGGGGCTCGACCACTATGGCTACACCTTC; cdr3_aa: CASSKEMGLDHYGYTF
j_call: TRBJ2-5; d_call: TRBD2; v_call: TRBV5-4; cdr3_length: 14; clone_size: NA; cdr3_nt: TGTGCCAGCAGCTTGAAGCGGGACGTAGAGACCCAGTACTTC; cdr3_aa: CASSLKRDVETQYF
j_call: TRBJ2-7; d_call: NA; v_call: TRBV7-2; cdr3_length: 16; clone_size: NA; cdr3_nt: TGTGCCAGCAGCTTGGGTGGGGGGGCCAGTTCCTACGAGCAGTACTTC; cdr3_aa: CASSLGGGASSYEQYF
j_call: TRBJ1-4; d_call: TRBD1; v_call: TRBV20-1; cdr3_length: 19; clone_size: NA; cdr3_nt: TGCAGTGCTAGTTTCCAGCCGATCACAGGGGGGGCGGCTAATGAAAAACTGTTTTTT; cdr3_aa: CSASFQPITGGAANEKLFF
j_call: TRBJ2-7; d_call: NA; v_call: TRBV6-5; cdr3_length: 12; clone_size: once; cdr3_nt: TGTGCCAGCATGCGGGACTCCTACGAGCAGTACTTC; cdr3_aa: CASMRDSYEQYF
j_call: TRBJ2-7; d_call: NA; v_call: TRBV2; cdr3_length: 13; clone_size: NA; cdr3_nt: TGTGCCAGCAGTCAACGACATTTCCACGAGCAGTACTTC; cdr3_aa: CASSQRHFHEQYF
j_call: TRBJ2-5; d_call: NA; v_call: TRBV14; cdr3_length: 13; clone_size: NA; cdr3_nt: TGTGCCAGCAGCGACCGGTTCCAAGAGACCCAGTACTTC; cdr3_aa: CASSDRFQETQYF
j_call: TRBJ2-4; d_call: NA; v_call: TRBV29-1; cdr3_length: 14; clone_size: NA; cdr3_nt: TGCAGCGCCGCTCCTAGACTAGCCAAAAACATTCAGTACTTC; cdr3_aa: CSAAPRLAKNIQYF
j_call: TRBJ1-2; d_call: TRBD1; v_call: TRBV5-1; cdr3_length: 14; clone_size: NA; cdr3_nt: TGCGCCAGCAGCGAGGACAGGGGGAACTATGGCTACACCTTC; cdr3_aa: CASSEDRGNYGYTF
j_call: TRBJ1-2; d_call: NA; v_call: TRBV18; cdr3_length: 14; clone_size: NA; cdr3_nt: TGTGCCAGCTCACCACCGGCAGGGGACTATGGCTACACCTTC; cdr3_aa: CASSPPAGDYGYTF
j_call: TRBJ1-5; d_call: NA; v_call: TRBV28; cdr3_length: 14; clone_size: NA; cdr3_nt: TGTGCCAGCAGTTTCGGTATTAGCAATCAGCCCCAGCATTTT; cdr3_aa: CASSFGISNQPQHF
j_call: TRBJ2-1; d_call: NA; v_call: TRBV7-2; cdr3_length: 16; clone_size: NA; cdr3_nt: TGTGCCAGCAGCTTAGCGAGGGCATCACCTTACAATGAGCAGTTCTTC; cdr3_aa: CASSLARASPYNEQFF
j_call: TRBJ1-2; d_call: NA; v_call: TRBV6-5; cdr3_length: 15; clone_size: NA; cdr3_nt: TGTGCCAGCACCCCAACCGCGTTCCCGTCCTATGGCTACACCTTC; cdr3_aa: CASTPTAFPSYGYTF
j_call: TRBJ1-4; d_call: NA; v_call: TRBV9; cdr3_length: 14; clone_size: NA; cdr3_nt: TGTGCCAGCAGCGTAGGGTCCTCGGGTGAAAAACTGTTTTTT; cdr3_aa: CASSVGSSGEKLFF
j_call: TRBJ1-1; d_call: TRBD1; v_call: TRBV19; cdr3_length: 15; clone_size: NA; cdr3_nt: TGTGCCAGTACCCGGGACAGCCCGGTGAACACTGAAGCTTTCTTT; cdr3_aa: CASTRDSPVNTEAFF
j_call: TRBJ2-7; d_call: TRBD1; v_call: TRBV2; cdr3_length: 15; clone_size: NA; cdr3_nt: TGTGCCAGCAGTAAGACAGGGGTAGACTCCTACGAGCAGTACTTC; cdr3_aa: CASSKTGVDSYEQYF
j_call: TRBJ1-1; d_call: NA; v_call: TRBV1; cdr3_length: 16; clone_size: NA; cdr3_nt: TGCACCAGCAGCCCGCGTAGGGACGCTATGAACACTGAAGCTTTCTTT; cdr3_aa: CTSSPRRDAMNTEAFF
j_call: TRBJ2-1; d_call: NA; v_call: TRBV6-2/TRBV6-3; cdr3_length: 16; clone_size: NA; cdr3_nt: TGTGCCAGCAGTTCCCACGCGGTGAGCTCCTACAATGAGCAGTTCTTC; cdr3_aa: CASSSHAVSSYNEQFF
j_call: TRBJ2-7; d_call: TRBD2; v_call: TRBV7-3; cdr3_length: 14; clone_size: NA; cdr3_nt: TGTGCCAGCAGCCTGGGACTAGGGGCGAACGAGCAGTACTTC; cdr3_aa: CASSLGLGANEQYF
j_call: TRBJ1-4; d_call: NA; v_call: TRBV6-5; cdr3_length: 14; clone_size: NA; cdr3_nt: TGTGCCAGCACTGCGGGGGGGTTACGGGAAAAACTGTTTTTT; cdr3_aa: CASTAGGLREKLFF
j_call: TRBJ2-7; d_call: TRBD1; v_call: TRBV18; cdr3_length: 15; clone_size: few; cdr3_nt: TGTGCCAGCTCACCCAGGGACAGGGTCTTTTACGAGCAGTACTTC; cdr3_aa: CASSPRDRVFYEQYF
j_call: TRBJ2-1; d_call: NA; v_call: TRBV24-1; cdr3_length: 12; clone_size: NA; cdr3_nt: TGTGCCACCAGTGATTTGAGGGGATCGCAGTTCTTC; cdr3_aa: CATSDLRGSQFF